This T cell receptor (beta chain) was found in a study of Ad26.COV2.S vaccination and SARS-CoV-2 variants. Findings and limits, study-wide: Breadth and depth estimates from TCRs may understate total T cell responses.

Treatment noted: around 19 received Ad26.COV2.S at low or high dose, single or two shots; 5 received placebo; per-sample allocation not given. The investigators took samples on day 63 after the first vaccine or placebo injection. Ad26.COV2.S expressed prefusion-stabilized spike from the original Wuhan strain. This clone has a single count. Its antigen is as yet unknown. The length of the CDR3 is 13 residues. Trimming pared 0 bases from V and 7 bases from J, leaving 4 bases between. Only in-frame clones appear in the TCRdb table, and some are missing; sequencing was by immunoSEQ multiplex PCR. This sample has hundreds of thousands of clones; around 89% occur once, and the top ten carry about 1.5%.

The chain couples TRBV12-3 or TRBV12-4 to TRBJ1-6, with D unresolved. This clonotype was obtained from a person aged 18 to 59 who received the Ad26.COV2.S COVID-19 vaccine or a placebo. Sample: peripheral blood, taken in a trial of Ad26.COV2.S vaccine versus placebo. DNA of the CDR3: TGTGCCAGCAGTTTAGCGCAGAATTCACCCCTCCACTTT. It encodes CASSLAQNSPLHF.